The 29 T cell receptor beta chains below come from one sample, sequenced in a study of T cell responses to AZD1222 COVID-19 vaccine. Sequencing was performed with immunoSEQ multiplex PCR; in TCRdb, only in-frame clones are kept and a portion is missing. Here the sample spans over 150,000 clones, almost 95% being singletons. The material sequenced was peripheral blood, taken on day 0 of AZD1222 vaccination. The receptors were gathered from an adult in good health.

This clone was picked up a small number of times. The chain links TRBV6-4 to TRBJ2-2; D is ambiguous. The germline CDR1 and CDR2 sequences are MRHNA and SNTAGT. V lost 3 bases to trimming and J lost 4 bases, with 21 bases between them. The CDR3 is 18 residues long. CDR3 region: CASSEVYLADRGTGELFF. CDR3 nucleotide sequence: TGTGCCAGCAGTGAGGTCTACCTTGCCGACCGTGGCACCGGGGAGCTGTTTTTT.

In the case of this clone: At the DNA level, this CDR3 is encoded by other sequences in the same sample as well. This chain joins TRBV12-3 or TRBV12-4 and TRBJ2-5, with D uncertain. Trimming took off 5 bases at V and 5 bases at J, with 9 bases between the two ends. This CDR3 region has 12 residues. CDR3 residues: CASSPGRETQYF. CDR3 coding DNA: TGTGCCAGCAGTCCTGGCCGGGAGACCCAGTACTTC.

This clone is a singleton in its sample. This chain connects TRBV5-1 to TRBJ2-7; D might be TRBD1 (6 bases). This CDR3 region has 15 residues. V lost 3 bases and J 2 bases, leaving 15 bases between the germline ends. Looked up from germline, CDR1 is SGHRS and CDR2 is YFSETQ. Here the CDR3 reads CASSYTGQSAYEQYF. The DNA of the CDR3 is TGCGCCAGCAGCTACACCGGACAGTCTGCCTACGAGCAGTACTTC.

The DNA for the CDR3 is TGCGCCAGCATAGGCAGGCTAGACTACGAGCAGTACGTC. This codes for CASIGRLDYEQYV. The chain uses TRBV23-1 and TRBJ2-7; D is uncertain. TRBV23-1 is sorted into the ORF group, with uncertain function. The CDR3 has 13 residues. Trimming took off 7 bases at V and 3 bases at J, with 13 bases between the two ends.

The chain recombines TRBV28 with TRBJ1-1, with unresolved D. The germline V gene has CDR1 MDHEN and CDR2 SYDVKM. The CDR3 has 16 amino acids. V was pared by 5 bases and J by 1 base, with 17 bases between. The CDR3, as DNA: TGTGCCAGCAGTCCGGGGAGGTTCGGGCCGAACACTGAAGCTTTCTTT. Residues: CASSPGRFGPNTEAFF. Together with reference TRBV28 and TRBJ1-1, the CDR3 gives the full variable domain: DVKVTQSSRYLVKRTGEKVFLECVQDMDHENMFWYRQDPGLGLRLIYFSYDVKMKEKGDIPEGYSVSREKKERFSLILESASTNQTSMYLCASSPGRFGPNTEAFFGQGTRLTVV.

The chain employs TRBV11-1 and TRBJ2-5, with TRBD2 matching over 10 bases. Unmatched junction bases numbered 6, after V lost 6 bases and J lost 2 bases. The CDR3 spans 15 residues. Germline V gene data show CDR1 as SGHAT and CDR2 as FQDESV (reference sequence). The CDR3 nucleotides read TGTGCCAGCAGTCATGGGACTAGCGTTCAAGAGACCCAGTACTTC. Amino acids: CASSHGTSVQETQYF.

This sequence joins TRBV9 and TRBJ1-2; no clear D gene. The germline V gene encodes CDR1 SGDLS and CDR2 YYNGEE. This CDR3 comprises 13 residues. The V gene lost 3 bases and the J gene lost 3 bases, with 9 bases spanning the gap. The CDR3 region is CASSAGMDYGYTF. The CDR3 bases are TGTGCCAGCAGCGCGGGTATGGACTATGGCTACACCTTC.

This clone has a single count. The J gene is TRBJ1-6, the V gene TRBV11-2; D is ambiguous. The ends were cut back, 5 bases at V and 7 bases at J, with 12 bases in the middle. The germline V gene has CDR1 SGHAT and CDR2 FQNNGV. CDR3 length: 14 residues. CDR3 coding DNA: TGTGCCAGCAGCCCCGCCCCGGGGAATTCACCCCTCCACTTT. This sequence encodes CASSPAPGNSPLHF. Full variable domain (missing parts from reference TRBV11-2 and TRBJ1-6): EAGVAQSPRYKIIEKRQSVAFWCNPISGHATLYWYQQILGQGPKLLIQFQNNGVVDDSQLPKDRFSAERLKGVDSTLKIQPAKLEDSAVYLCASSPAPGNSPLHFGNGTRLTVT.

The rearrangement joins TRBV30 to TRBJ1-2; possible D gene TRBD1, 5 bases. CDR3 length: 18 amino acids. V was cut by 0 bases and J by 2 bases, with 22 bases left in between. Germline V gene lookup returns CDR1 GTSNPN and CDR2 SVGIG (reference sequence). The CDR3 region is CAWSVRFFLGPLNYGYTF. Written as DNA, the CDR3 is TGTGCCTGGAGTGTACGCTTTTTCTTGGGACCACTAAACTATGGCTACACCTTC.

This chain links TRBV7-2 with TRBJ1-2, with TRBD1 matching 8 bases. This CDR3 comprises 14 residues. Germline V lookup: CDR1 SGHTA, CDR2 FQGNSA. Trimming cost V 6 bases and J 8 bases; bases outside gene matches: 11. The CDR3 is CASSPGQGRWGYTF. CDR3 in DNA: TGTGCCAGCAGTCCTGGACAGGGCAGGTGGGGCTACACCTTC. The variable domain in full, with the rest retrieved from reference TRBV7-2 and TRBJ1-2, is GAGVSQSPSNKVTEKGKDVELRCDPISGHTALYWYRQSLGQGLEFLIYFQGNSAPDKSGLPSDRFSAERTGGSVSTLTIQRTQQEDSAVYLCASSPGQGRWGYTFGSGTRLTVV.

The CDR3 DNA is TGTGCCAGCCTCTCTGGGACAGGGGGTGACTATGGCTACACCTTC. Its protein is CASLSGTGGDYGYTF. The chain links TRBV6-5 to TRBJ1-2, with TRBD1 identical over 11 bases. The V and J ends lost 8 bases and 3 bases, in that order; junction bases with no gene match: 8. Germline V gene data show CDR1 as MNHEY and CDR2 as SVGAGI. There are 15 residues in the CDR3.

This clone was counted a single time. The J gene is TRBJ1-5, the V gene TRBV19, with D tentatively TRBD1 (6 bases). Deletions cut 1 base from V and 4 bases from J, with 14 bases between. The CDR3 has 16 amino acids. The V gene's germline CDR1 is LNHDA and CDR2 SQIVND (reference sequence). CDR3 bases: TGTGCCAGTAGTATAGTCGGGGGGGCCTTGAATCAGCCCCAGCATTTT. Translation gives CASSIVGGALNQPQHF. The variable domain in full, completed from reference TRBV19 and TRBJ1-5, reads DGGITQSPKYLFRKEGQNVTLSCEQNLNHDAMYWYRQDPGQGLRLIYYSQIVNDFQKGDIAEGYSVSREKKESFPLTVTSAQKNPTAFYLCASSIVGGALNQPQHFGDGTRLSIL.

To note about this clone: Other DNA sequences in this specimen translate into the identical CDR3. V gene TRBV5-1 combines with J gene TRBJ1-4, with TRBD1 matching over 9 bases. J lost 7 bases, V lost 0 bases, and 1 base had no gene match. This CDR3 has 14 residues. CDR1 is SGHRS, CDR2 YFSETQ, per germline. The CDR3 loop is CASSLGQGGEKLFF. In DNA form, the CDR3 reads TGCGCCAGCAGCTTGGGACAGGGGGGTGAAAAACTGTTTTTT.

The chain employs TRBV5-1 and TRBJ1-2, with 9 bases that match TRBD1. The CDR3 contains 14 residues. Per the germline V gene, CDR1 is SGHRS and CDR2 is YFSETQ. Trimming at V came to 3 bases and at J to 8 bases, leaving 8 bases not matched to a gene. CDR3 sequence reads: CASSSRQGVRGYTF. The CDR3 nucleotides read TGCGCCAGCAGCTCCCGACAGGGGGTACGAGGCTACACCTTC. The full variable domain, with the rest looked up from reference TRBV5-1 and TRBJ1-2, is KAGVTQTPRYLIKTRGQQVTLSCSPISGHRSVSWYQQTPGQGLQFLFEYFSETQRNKGNFPGRFSGRQFSNSRSEMNVSTLELGDSALYLCASSSRQGVRGYTFGSGTRLTVV.

The chain joins TRBV11-2 to TRBJ2-7; 10 nucleotides align to TRBD2. The V gene end was trimmed by 3 bases and the J gene end by 4 bases; junction bases not matched to a gene: 6. Germline lookup yields CDR1 SGHAT and CDR2 FQNNGV. This CDR3 spans 15 amino acids. Here the CDR3 reads CASSLRETSGYEQYF. Written as DNA, the CDR3 is TGTGCCAGCAGCTTGAGAGAGACTAGCGGGTACGAGCAGTACTTC.

The rearrangement links TRBV19 to TRBJ1-6, with D uncertain. V was clipped by 5 bases and J by 7 bases, with 9 bases between them. CDR1 and CDR2 (germline): LNHDA, SQIVND (reference sequence). This CDR3 is 13 amino acids long. The CDR3 loop is CASSLTGNSPLHF. The CDR3 bases are TGTGCCAGTAGTCTTACCGGGAATTCACCCCTCCACTTT. Complete variable domain (other parts from reference TRBV19 and TRBJ1-6): DGGITQSPKYLFRKEGQNVTLSCEQNLNHDAMYWYRQDPGQGLRLIYYSQIVNDFQKGDIAEGYSVSREKKESFPLTVTSAQKNPTAFYLCASSLTGNSPLHFGNGTRLTVT.

V is TRBV7-8 and J is TRBJ1-6, with D hard to call. V gave up 0 bases and J gave up 5 bases, with 5 bases separating them. The CDR3 has 14 amino acids. Germline values: CDR1 SGHVS, CDR2 FQNEAQ. The CDR3 DNA follows: TGTGCCAGCAGCTTAGCGATAGATAATTCACCCCTCCACTTT. Translating gives CASSLAIDNSPLHF.

This chain connects TRBV9 to TRBJ1-1; the match to TRBD1 covers 9 bases. Trimming took 0 bases from V and 4 from J; bases not matched to a gene: 13. Germline V gene data show CDR1 as SGDLS and CDR2 as YYNGEE. This CDR3 has 18 amino acids. The chain's CDR3 is CASSVGIQGASSSTEAFF. CDR3 sequence (DNA): TGTGCCAGCAGCGTAGGGATACAGGGGGCGAGTTCGTCCACTGAAGCTTTCTTT.

CDR3: CAIPLSYSGYF. The CDR3 region has the DNA TGTGCCATCCCTTTAAGCTACTCTGGATACTTC. The chain links TRBV6-5 to TRBJ2-4; D is unclear. The germline V gene encodes CDR1 MNHEY and CDR2 SVGAGI. The CDR3 is 11 residues long. V lost 10 bases to trimming and J lost 16 bases, with 20 bases between them.

This chain connects TRBV27 to TRBJ1-2; D is unclear. Germline V lookup: CDR1 MNHEY, CDR2 SMNVEV (reference sequence). This CDR3 comprises 13 residues. V lost 3 bases and J 4 bases, leaving 9 bases between the germline ends. CDR3 loop: CASSFQAGYGYTF. CDR3 in DNA: TGTGCCAGCAGTTTTCAGGCAGGCTATGGCTACACCTTC.

The V and J genes are TRBV6-2 or TRBV6-3 and TRBJ1-5; tentatively, D is TRBD1 (6 bases). Trimming pared 4 bases from V and 7 bases from J, leaving 11 bases between. Germline CDR1 MNHEY, CDR2 SVGEGT. The CDR3 contains 13 residues. CDR3 nucleotide sequence: TGTGCCAGCAGTTGGGGGGGGCGACAGCCCCAGCATTTT. This sequence encodes CASSWGGRQPQHF.

V and J are TRBV19 and TRBJ2-1; D is perhaps TRBD1 or TRBD2 (6 bases each). Germline CDR1 LNHDA, CDR2 SQIVND (reference sequence). This CDR3 region has 13 residues. V lost 6 bases and J 2 bases, leaving 8 bases between the germline ends. CDR3 residues: CASRGGPYNEQFF. DNA for the CDR3: TGTGCCAGTAGGGGGGGCCCCTACAATGAGCAGTTCTTC.

V gene TRBV7-2 combines with J gene TRBJ1-1, with 12 bases matching TRBD1. The CDR3 loop spans 17 amino acids. The J segment lost 1 base and the V segment lost 1 base, leaving 4 bases of the junction unmatched. Germline assignment: CDR1 SGHTA and CDR2 FQGNSA. CDR3 region: CASSLEGTGGPNTEAFF. DNA of the CDR3: TGTGCCAGCAGCTTAGAAGGGACAGGGGGCCCGAACACTGAAGCTTTCTTT.

The V call is TRBV4-2, the J call TRBJ2-1; 13 bases map to TRBD2. Losses at the gene ends were 4 bases for V and 7 bases for J; bases not matched to a gene: 10. This CDR3 comprises 17 residues. Germline CDR1 LGHNA, CDR2 YNFKEQ. The CDR3 coding sequence is TGTGCCAGCAGCCCAGATTCGGGACTAGCGGGAAGGAATGAGCAGTTCTTC. Translated: CASSPDSGLAGRNEQFF.

Only one count was recorded for this clone. The rearrangement links TRBV5-1 to TRBJ1-5, with 7 bases identical to TRBD1. This CDR3 comprises 13 residues. Per the germline V gene, CDR1 is SGHRS and CDR2 is YFSETQ. Trimming took 1 base from V and 7 from J; bases not matched to a gene: 2. The CDR3 region has the DNA TGCGCCAGCAGCTTGAACAGGGGACAGCCCCAGCATTTT. Protein: CASSLNRGQPQHF. The full variable domain, in which reference TRBV5-1 and TRBJ1-5 provide the parts outside the CDR3, is KAGVTQTPRYLIKTRGQQVTLSCSPISGHRSVSWYQQTPGQGLQFLFEYFSETQRNKGNFPGRFSGRQFSNSRSEMNVSTLELGDSALYLCASSLNRGQPQHFGDGTRLSIL.

J is TRBJ1-4 and V is TRBV7-9, with D possibly TRBD1 on 5 matching bases. In germline, CDR1 is SEHNR, CDR2 FQNEAQ (reference sequence). This CDR3 is 13 amino acids long. Deletions cut 5 bases from V and 3 bases from J, with 7 bases between. CDR3: CASSRGANEKLFF. In nucleotides, the CDR3 is TGTGCCAGCAGCAGGGGAGCTAATGAAAAACTGTTTTTT.

The chain joins TRBV6-4 to TRBJ1-6; D gene unclear. V was pared by 4 bases and J by 0 bases, with 10 bases between. Looked up from germline, CDR1 is MRHNA and CDR2 is SNTAGT. The CDR3 totals 16 residues. CDR3 amino acids: CASSGYMSSYNSPLHF. The DNA of the CDR3 is TGTGCCAGCAGTGGATATATGTCCTCCTATAATTCACCCCTCCACTTT.

The chain links TRBV28 to TRBJ2-1; TRBD1 matches at 10 bases. Per the germline V gene, CDR1 is MDHEN and CDR2 is SYDVKM. V shed 4 bases and J 6 bases; nucleotides not matched to a gene: 6. CDR3 length equals 15 residues. The CDR3 spells CASSSRDRGGNEQFF. CDR3 DNA sequence: TGTGCCAGCAGTTCCCGGGACAGGGGAGGCAATGAGCAGTTCTTC.

The V call is TRBV5-1, the J call TRBJ1-1; D gene unclear. Trimming took off 5 bases at V and 5 bases at J, with 22 bases between the two ends. The CDR3 loop spans 16 amino acids. Germline CDR1 and CDR2: SGHRS and YFSETQ. The CDR3 spells CASRGNPSAGWTEAFF. As DNA, the CDR3 is TGCGCCAGCAGGGGCAATCCATCGGCAGGATGGACTGAAGCTTTCTTT.